The 13 T cell receptor beta chains below come from one sample, sequenced in a study of blood T cell repertoires in COVID-19. Libraries were prepared by immunoSEQ multiplex PCR; TCRdb keeps only in-frame clonotypes and omits some of them. The sample contains approximately 300,000 clones, 80% to 90% of which appear only once. Sequencing was performed on peripheral blood. The receptors shown here come from a woman in her fifties or sixties with acute or convalescent COVID-19.

This chain connects TRBV15 to TRBJ2-7, with TRBD1 identical over 7 bases. Germline CDR1 and CDR2: LNHNV and YYDKDF (reference sequence). The length of the CDR3 is 14 residues. The junction had 3 bases not matched to a gene; V was cut back by 1 base and J by 3 bases. In nucleotides, the CDR3 is TGTGCCACCAGCAGAGTGGGGACAGACTACGAGCAGTACTTC. It specifies CATSRVGTDYEQYF.

This sequence joins TRBV4-1 and TRBJ2-1, with a possible D match to TRBD2 (6 bases). V was clipped by 3 bases and J by 4 bases, with 22 bases between them. This CDR3 region has 18 residues. The V gene's germline CDR1 is MGHRA and CDR2 YSYEKL. The CDR3 sequence: CASSHSDMGLPRYNEQFF. The CDR3 DNA sequence: TGCGCCAGCAGCCACTCCGACATGGGACTCCCTCGGTACAATGAGCAGTTCTTC.

V is TRBV7-2 and J is TRBJ1-2; D uncertain. Trimming removed 5 bases at V and 2 bases at J, with 9 bases between. The CDR3 contains 13 residues. Germline V lookup: CDR1 SGHTA, CDR2 FQGNSA. The CDR3 coding sequence is TGTGCCAGCAGCCTAGACGGGAACTATGGCTACACCTTC. Translating gives CASSLDGNYGYTF.

The chain is built from TRBV7-2 and TRBJ2-1, with D possibly being TRBD2 (5 bases). The CDR3 has 12 amino acids. The V end lost 3 bases, the J end lost 13 bases, and 13 bases lay between the germline ends. Germline V gene sequence: CDR1 SGHTA, CDR2 FQGNSA. CDR3 sequence reads: CASSFRTGVQFF. The CDR3 DNA reads TGTGCCAGCAGCTTTCGGACTGGGGTTCAGTTCTTC.

The chain uses TRBV2 and TRBJ1-2; 8 bases align to TRBD1. Trimming at V came to 8 bases and at J to 4 bases, leaving 15 bases not matched to a gene. CDR3 length: 16 residues. Looked up from germline, CDR1 is SNHLY and CDR2 is FYNNEI. CDR3 nucleotide sequence: TGTGCCAGCCAGGAGGGGGCAGGGGGCGCCGTCTATGGCTACACCTTC. Translated: CASQEGAGGAVYGYTF.

CDR3 nucleotide sequence: TGTGCCAGCAGCCCGTATGGGACAGGTTTGGACTATGGCTACACCTTC. This codes for CASSPYGTGLDYGYTF. The chain carries TRBV7-8 and TRBJ1-2; 8 bases map to TRBD1. The CDR3 covers 16 residues. Losses at the gene ends were 5 bases for V and 3 bases for J; bases not matched to a gene: 11. Germline CDR1 is SGHVS and CDR2 is FQNEAQ.

The chain recombines TRBV6-2 or TRBV6-3 with TRBJ2-1; D is perhaps TRBD1 (6 bases). The V and J ends lost 6 bases and 0 bases respectively, with 15 bases between them. The CDR3 contains 16 residues. The germline gives CDR1 MNHEY, CDR2 SVGEGT. The CDR3 region is CASSPQQGGSYNEQFF. DNA for the CDR3: TGTGCCAGCAGCCCCCAACAGGGCGGCTCCTACAATGAGCAGTTCTTC.

The V gene is TRBV19, the J gene TRBJ2-1; 10 bases agree with TRBD2. J was trimmed by 8 bases and V by 7 bases; bases with no gene match: 5. CDR3 length: 13 amino acids. CDR1 LNHDA and CDR2 SQIVND come from the germline V gene (reference sequence). The CDR3 region has the DNA TGTGCCAGTACGGTACTAGCGGGACATGAGCAGTTCTTC. Amino acids: CASTVLAGHEQFF.

This chain uses TRBV12-3 or TRBV12-4 with TRBJ1-1; tentative D call: TRBD1 (6 bases). The V gene lost 0 bases and the J gene lost 11 bases, with 13 bases spanning the gap. The CDR3 totals 13 residues. The CDR3 sequence: CASSLAGAQRAFF. CDR3 bases: TGTGCCAGCAGTTTAGCGGGGGCCCAGAGGGCTTTCTTT.

The V gene is TRBV18, the J gene TRBJ2-4, with 11 bases identical to TRBD1. Germline CDR1 reads KGHSH; CDR2 reads LQKENI. The V and J ends lost 0 bases and 3 bases, in that order; junction bases with no gene match: 4. The CDR3 consists of 17 residues. The CDR3 protein is CASSPPRTGGVKNIQYF. CDR3 sequence (DNA): TGTGCCAGCTCACCACCGAGGACAGGGGGCGTCAAAAACATTCAGTACTTC.

The genes are TRBV5-6 and TRBJ1-4, with D tentatively TRBD1 (6 bases). Trimming left V 4 bases short and J 6 bases short, with 19 bases between. Germline V gene lookup returns CDR1 SGHDT and CDR2 YYEEEE. CDR3 length equals 16 residues. The CDR3 region is CASSPLGGASDEKLFF. The CDR3, as DNA: TGTGCCAGCAGCCCCCTAGGGGGGGCGAGCGATGAAAAACTGTTTTTT.

This clone was observed a handful of times. CDR3 nucleotides: TGTGCCAGCAGCCCCCGGGGACAGGTCGGAGATACGCAGTATTTT. It codes for CASSPRGQVGDTQYF. This chain links TRBV3-1 (or the pseudogene TRBV3-2) with TRBJ2-3; 8 bases match TRBD1. The V gene end was trimmed by 4 bases and the J gene end by 5 bases; junction bases not matched to a gene: 8. This CDR3 has 15 residues. Germline V lookup: CDR1 LGHDT, CDR2 YNNKEL (reference sequence).

This clone was observed a single time. V gene TRBV20-1 combines with J gene TRBJ1-2, with D tentatively TRBD1 (5 bases). The germline V gene encodes CDR1 DFQATT and CDR2 SNEGSKA (reference sequence). V lost 0 bases to trimming and J lost 11 bases, with 10 bases between them. This CDR3 is 11 amino acids long. DNA for the CDR3: TGCAGTGCTAGAGAAGGTCGGGGGTACACCTTC. Protein product: CSAREGRGYTF.